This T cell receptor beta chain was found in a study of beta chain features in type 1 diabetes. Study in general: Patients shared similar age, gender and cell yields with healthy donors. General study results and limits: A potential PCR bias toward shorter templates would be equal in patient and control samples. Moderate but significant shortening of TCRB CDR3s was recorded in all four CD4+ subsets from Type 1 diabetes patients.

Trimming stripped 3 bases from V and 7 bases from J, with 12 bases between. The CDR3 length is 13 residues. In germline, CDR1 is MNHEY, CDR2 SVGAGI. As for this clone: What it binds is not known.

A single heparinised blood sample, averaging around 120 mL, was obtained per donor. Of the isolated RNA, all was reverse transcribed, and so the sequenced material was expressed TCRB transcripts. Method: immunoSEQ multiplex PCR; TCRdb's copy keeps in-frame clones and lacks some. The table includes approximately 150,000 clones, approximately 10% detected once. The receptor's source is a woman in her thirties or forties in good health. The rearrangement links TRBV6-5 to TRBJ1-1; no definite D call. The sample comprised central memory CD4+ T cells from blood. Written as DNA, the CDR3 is TGTGCCAGCAGTTATACAACTGCGGTTGAAGCTTTCTTT. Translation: CASSYTTAVEAFF.